These 21 T cell receptor beta chains came from one sample sequenced in a study of shared clonotypes between healthy human individuals. The repertoire was sequenced with immunoSEQ multiplex PCR; TCRdb's copy has only in-frame clones and lacks some. This repertoire shows approximately 500,000 clones, about 85% found once; its top ten account for about an eighth. Specimen: PBMCs. These receptors all stem from a middle-aged woman in good health. Some clones in this sample may be carry-over from other donors' samples.

V usage is TRBV9 and J usage is TRBJ1-3; D unclear. The V end was cut by 3 bases, the J end by 0 bases, with 10 bases between. Germline V gene sequence: CDR1 SGDLS, CDR2 YYNGEE. The CDR3 loop spans 15 amino acids. CDR3 loop: CASSADASSGNTIYF. CDR3 nucleotides: TGTGCCAGCAGCGCCGACGCGTCCTCTGGAAACACCATATATTTT.

A remark on this clone: It differs at one base from a far larger clone, so likely a read error. The genes are TRBV6-4 and TRBJ2-1, with TRBD2 matching over 11 bases. Germline CDR1 is MRHNA and CDR2 is SNTAGT. V lost 3 bases, J lost 6 bases, and 4 bases stayed unmatched. This CDR3 is built from 15 residues. The CDR3 DNA sequence: TGTGCCAGCAGTGAGGGACTAGCGGATACCAATGAGCAGTTCTTC. It codes for CASSEGLADTNEQFF.

This chain links TRBV29-1 with TRBJ2-7, with TRBD1 matching 9 bases. V shed 6 bases and J 3 bases; nucleotides not matched to a gene: 9. The germline CDR1 and CDR2 sequences are SQVTM and ANQGSEA. This CDR3 has 14 residues. The CDR3 reads CSVTPGQGGYEQYF. As DNA, the CDR3 is TGCAGCGTCACCCCGGGACAGGGTGGCTACGAGCAGTACTTC.

The chain recombines TRBV15 with TRBJ2-5; D uncertain. The V and J ends lost 0 bases and 1 base respectively, with 3 bases between them. CDR3 length: 13 residues. The germline CDR1 and CDR2 sequences are LNHNV and YYDKDF (reference sequence). CDR3 sequence reads: CATSRDPQETQYF. The CDR3 bases are TGTGCCACCAGCAGAGATCCCCAAGAGACCCAGTACTTC.

Turning to this clone: A far larger clone is just one base off, so this is likely a read error. The rearrangement joins TRBV29-1 to TRBJ1-1; maybe TRBD1 (5 bases). From germline, CDR1 is SQVTM and CDR2 ANQGSEA. The CDR3 totals 11 residues. The CDR3 DNA reads as TGCAGAGTGGACCGGGGGGGAACGGCTTTCTTT. The encoded protein is CRVDRGGTAFF.

Points on this clone: This likely came from a read error, as a far larger clone is one base away. Other DNA sequences in this specimen translate into the identical CDR3. The chain employs TRBV28 and TRBJ1-2, with TRBD1 identical over 7 bases. V lost 6 bases and J lost 4; bases outside the gene matches: 14. Germline CDR1 is MDHEN and CDR2 is SYDVKM. This CDR3 has 16 residues. CDR3 amino acids: CASSTRFTGDTYGYTF. The CDR3 nucleotides read TGTGCCAGCAGCACACGTTTTACAGGGGACACCTATGGCTACACCTTC.

Comment on this clone: A much larger clonotype is one base distant, so this may be a read error. The chain carries TRBV9 and TRBJ2-3; D gene unclear. Trimming shortened V by 7 bases and J by 2 bases, and 14 bases separated the two germline ends. CDR3 length: 14 residues. Germline-derived CDR1 and CDR2 are SGDLS and YYNGEE. The CDR3 reads CASGTNANTDTQYF. The CDR3 nucleotides read TGTGCCAGCGGCACTAACGCGAACACAGATACGCAGTATTTT.

The chain joins TRBV6-5 to TRBJ1-2, with a weak D call TRBD1 (5 bases). Between the trimmed V and J ends, which lost 4 bases and 6 bases, there was a span of 12 bases. The length of the CDR3 is 13 residues. Germline V gene data show CDR1 as MNHEY and CDR2 as SVGAGI. In nucleotides, the CDR3 is TGTGCCAGCAGTTCCCCGGGGGTCCATGGCTACACCTTC. Its translation: CASSSPGVHGYTF.

The CDR3 DNA follows: TGTGCCAGCAGTTTCGGGCTAGCGGGAAGGGAAAACAATGAGCAGTTCTTC. Translation: CASSFGLAGRENNEQFF. The rearrangement links TRBV27 to TRBJ2-1; 9 positions agree with TRBD2. The junction had 11 bases not matched to a gene; V was cut back by 3 bases and J by 5 bases. This CDR3 contains 17 residues. Germline V gene lookup returns CDR1 MNHEY and CDR2 SMNVEV (reference sequence).

In DNA form, the CDR3 reads TGCGCCAGCAGCTCCAGGGTTCTAGCGAACACCGGGGAGCTGTTTTTT. The encoded protein is CASSSRVLANTGELFF. V is TRBV5-1 and J is TRBJ2-2; possibly TRBD1 for D (5 bases). Trimming stripped 3 bases from V and 0 bases from J, with 12 bases between. This CDR3 spans 16 amino acids. The V gene's germline CDR1 is SGHRS and CDR2 YFSETQ.

The chain carries TRBV5-1 and TRBJ2-5; D unresolved. V was shortened by 3 bases and J by 4 bases, with 13 bases between the two germline ends. Germline V gene data show CDR1 as SGHRS and CDR2 as YFSETQ. The length of the CDR3 is 14 residues. CDR3 in DNA: TGCGCCAGCAGCTCGTTCCCCCCTGGAGAGACCCAGTACTTC. This sequence encodes CASSSFPPGETQYF.

This chain joins TRBV5-5 and TRBJ2-7; 7 bases are shared with TRBD2. This CDR3 has 15 amino acids. Trimming removed 0 bases from V and 1 base from J; junction bases left unmatched: 4. Germline CDR1 reads SGHKS; CDR2 reads YYEKEE (reference sequence). The DNA for the CDR3 is TGTGCCAGCAGCTTGGCAGCGGGAAGATCCTACGAGCAGTACTTC. Encoded protein: CASSLAAGRSYEQYF.

This chain uses TRBV14 with TRBJ2-1; D gene unclear. CDR3 length: 13 residues. Germline lookup yields CDR1 SGHDN and CDR2 FVKESK. Trimming pared 1 base from V and 10 bases from J, leaving 11 bases between. DNA of the CDR3: TGTGCCAGCAGCCAAGGTCGGTATAAGGAGCAGTTCTTC. This gives the protein CASSQGRYKEQFF.

The sample holds a few counts of this clone. The V gene is TRBV7-6, the J gene TRBJ2-5, with 14 bases aligning to TRBD2. V lost 5 bases to trimming and J lost 5 bases; unmatched junction nucleotides: 7. This CDR3 comprises 16 residues. Germline values: CDR1 SGHVS, CDR2 FNYEAQ. The CDR3 DNA reads TGTGCCAGCAGCCCAGGACTAGCGGGAGGAGCGGAGACCCAGTACTTC. This sequence encodes CASSPGLAGGAETQYF. The full variable domain, completed using reference TRBV7-6 and TRBJ2-5, is GAGVSQSPRYKVTKRGQDVALRCDPISGHVSLYWYRQALGQGPEFLTYFNYEAQQDKSGLPNDRFSAERPEGSISTLTIQRTEQRDSAMYRCASSPGLAGGAETQYFGPGTRLLVL.

The chain couples TRBV7-9 to TRBJ2-2, with D possibly TRBD2 on 5 matching bases. This CDR3 contains 14 residues. The ends were cut back, 1 base at V and 6 bases at J, with 9 bases in the middle. Germline loops: CDR1 SEHNR, CDR2 FQNEAQ (reference sequence). The CDR3 region has the DNA TGTGCCAGCAGCTTAGGAGGGTACGCCGGGGAGCTGTTTTTT. Residues: CASSLGGYAGELFF.

V is TRBV5-1 and J is TRBJ2-1; 7 positions agree with TRBD2. From germline, CDR1 is SGHRS and CDR2 YFSETQ. CDR3 length equals 16 residues. Losses at the gene ends were 3 bases for V and 0 bases for J; bases not matched to a gene: 6. CDR3 sequence: CASSSASGSSYNEQFF. In nucleotides, the CDR3 is TGCGCCAGCAGCTCGGCTAGCGGAAGCTCCTACAATGAGCAGTTCTTC.

CDR3 sequence reads: CAFIPGTVNGYTF. CDR3 nucleotide sequence: TGTGCCTTCATTCCCGGGACAGTAAACGGCTACACCTTC. The V and J genes are TRBV30 and TRBJ1-2, with 7 nucleotides matching TRBD1. The length of the CDR3 is 13 residues. From germline, CDR1 is GTSNPN and CDR2 SVGIG (reference sequence). The ends lost 7 bases at V and 8 bases at J; junction bases unmatched: 13.

V usage is TRBV9 and J usage is TRBJ2-7; 7 nucleotides match TRBD2. With 0 bases clipped from V and 6 bases from J, the junction kept 6 bases outside the gene matches. CDR1 and CDR2 (germline): SGDLS, YYNGEE. CDR3 size: 14 residues. The CDR3 DNA reads as TGTGCCAGCAGCGTAGTGGGAGGGCTGGGCGAGCAGTACTTC. Translating gives CASSVVGGLGEQYF.

The table lists this clone with a count of one. CDR3 nucleotide sequence: TGTGCCAGCAGTGCCGGGGGCGCAGGACAGCCCCAGCATTTT. This translates into CASSAGGAGQPQHF. V usage is TRBV6-4 and J usage is TRBJ1-5; D is possibly TRBD1 (6 bases). Trimming shortened V by 4 bases and J by 7 bases, and 14 bases separated the two germline ends. This CDR3 has 14 residues. Germline loops: CDR1 MRHNA, CDR2 SNTAGT.

Of note for this clone: This probably arose from a read error, given a far larger clone one base away. This same CDR3 is encoded by further DNA sequences in the sample. The rearrangement links TRBV19 to TRBJ2-7; possible D gene TRBD2, 6 bases. The CDR3 totals 13 residues. Trimming removed 7 bases from V and 4 bases from J, with 14 bases in between. CDR1 is LNHDA and CDR2 is SQIVND in the germline V gene (reference sequence). CDR3 amino acids: CASIPNGGYEQYF. CDR3 DNA: TGTGCCAGTATCCCTAATGGAGGGTACGAGCAGTACTTC.

Concerning this clone: This is likely an artifact of a read error, given a far larger clone one base away. Other DNA sequences of this sample code for an identical CDR3. J is TRBJ1-2 and V is TRBV2; no clear D. The CDR3 consists of 12 residues. Germline CDR1 and CDR2: SNHLY and FYNNEI. The CDR3 DNA reads as TGTGCAAGCACCTCCGACTCCCGGGGCTACACCTTC. Encoded protein: CASTSDSRGYTF.